The 6 T cell receptor beta chains presented below share a single source sample, sequenced in a study of regulatory T cells in long-lasting Graves disease. TCR beta libraries were built with iRepertoire HTBI primers and Arm-PCR of CDR3 regions. MiXCR, run by TCRdb on the multiplex PCR reads, gives a single entry per CDR3 protein. The sample lists about 440,000 distinct CDR3 sequences, about 15% occurring once. Time point of the sample: newly diagnosed GD, antithyroid drugs for less than 3 months. The authors made the TCR library using RNA they extracted from PBMCs. The sample also formed part of further work on T cells in Graves' hyperthyroidism and ophthalmopathy.

The sequencing here drew on peripheral blood mononuclear cells (PBMCs), taken at new diagnosis, from a patient treated with antithyroid drugs. All receptors derive from a woman under 40 with Graves disease.

In its sample, this clonotype was seen many times. This chain links TRBV3-1 with TRBJ1-1; D remains unclear. This CDR3 is built from 14 residues. Trimming left V 4 bases short and J 4 bases short, with 13 bases between. Germline lookup yields CDR1 LGHDT and CDR2 YNNKEL (reference sequence). The CDR3 loop is CASSLNGEGTEAFF. The CDR3, as DNA: TGTGCCAGCAGCCTCAATGGGGAGGGCACTGAAGCTTTCTTT.

The rearrangement links TRBV15 to TRBJ2-5; 11 bases are a match to TRBD1. Germline CDR1 is LNHNV and CDR2 is YYDKDF (reference sequence). The CDR3 is 15 residues long. The V segment lost 5 bases and the J segment 5 bases; nucleotides outside the gene matches: 7. CDR3 sequence (DNA): TGTGCCACCAGCGATCGGACAGGGGGCCGGGAGACCCAGTACTTC. Amino acid sequence: CATSDRTGGRETQYF.

This clonotype was seen a few times. The chain combines TRBV19 with TRBJ2-3; 7 nucleotides match TRBD1. The CDR3 consists of 15 residues. CDR1 is LNHDA and CDR2 is SQIVND in the germline V gene (reference sequence). Trimming at V came to 5 bases and at J to 2 bases, leaving 7 bases not matched to a gene. The CDR3 is CASSQTGSNTDTQYF. The CDR3 DNA reads as TGTGCCAGTAGTCAGACAGGGTCGAACACAGATACGCAGTATTTT.

The chain has TRBV19 and TRBJ1-2; TRBD1 is a possible D gene (5 bases). The CDR3 spans 14 residues. Germline CDR1 LNHDA, CDR2 SQIVND (reference sequence). V dropped 5 bases and J dropped 8 bases, with 18 bases sitting between them. CDR3 coding DNA: TGTGCCAGTAGTTGGGGGGGGATGGCCAGAGGCTACACCTTC. Protein sequence: CASSWGGMARGYTF.

The chain joins TRBV2 to TRBJ1-6, with unresolved D. The CDR3 totals 11 residues. CDR1 and CDR2 from the germline V gene are SNHLY and FYNNEI. Trimming left V 7 bases short and J 6 bases short, with 4 bases between. The CDR3 region has the DNA TGTGCCAGCACGTTTAATTCACCCCTCCACTTT. Protein: CASTFNSPLHF.

This clonotype appeared a few times. The gene calls are TRBV15 and TRBJ1-1, with a possible D match to TRBD1 (5 bases). The CDR3 sequence is 15 residues long. The V end lost 1 base, the J end lost 4 bases, and 13 bases lay between the germline ends. Germline loops: CDR1 LNHNV, CDR2 YYDKDF (reference sequence). The CDR3 bases are TGTGCCACCAGCAGAGGTGGGACGATGGGCACTGAAGCTTTCTTT. Translating gives CATSRGGTMGTEAFF.